Detailed here is one T cell receptor beta chain. Its antigen is unidentified. This sample was taken from a study of beta chain features in type 1 diabetes. Overall study results and limits: In type 1 diabetes patients, VDJ junctions had fewer insertions; deletions at these junctions were more frequent.

The authors reverse transcribed all of the isolated RNA, so sequencing captured expressed TCRB transcripts. Profiled with immunoSEQ multiplex PCR; TCRdb holds only in-frame clones, not every one. The sample has 240,000 or so clones, roughly 70% seen once. This CDR3 is built from 12 residues. The V gene's germline CDR1 is GTSNPN and CDR2 SVGIG (reference sequence). V lost 7 bases, J lost 1 base, and 8 bases lay in between. The rearrangement joins TRBV30 to TRBJ1-3; D is unclear. The sequenced material came from naive CD4+ T cells from blood. This receptor was identified in a man aged 25 to 45 in good health. The CDR3 bases are TGTGCCTTCAGAAATTCTGGAAACACCATATATTTT. Its translation: CAFRNSGNTIYF.